This T cell receptor (beta chain) originates from a study of CD8 T cells in Susac syndrome. An amount of RNA that ranged from roughly 0.5 to 1 ug was reverse transcribed with random hexamers. Across 54 Vbeta and 13 Jbeta, immunoSEQ multiplex PCR amplified TCR beta CDR3. TCRdb re-called the immunoSEQ multiplex PCR reads through MiXCR, storing one row per CDR3 protein. Of some 160,000 distinct CDR3 sequences listed, 85% to 95% are singletons. TEMRA cells were enriched by FACS, while CD8+ and CD4+ T cells were obtained through a negative isolation that was performed magnetically. CDR1 and CDR2 (germline): SGHRS, YFSETQ. The CDR3 is 16 residues long. The ends were cut back, 7 bases at V and 0 bases at J, with 19 bases in the middle.

The sequence came from a human donor with Susac syndrome. Sample: CD4+ T cells from PBMCs. This chain uses TRBV5-1 with TRBJ1-1; weak D call: TRBD1 (6 bases). The CDR3 is CASGDRGAGMNTEAFF. CDR3 DNA sequence: TGCGCCAGCGGGGATAGGGGGGCCGGCATGAACACTGAAGCTTTCTTT.